This is a list of T cell receptor beta chains from one sample in a study of blood T cell repertoires in COVID-19. Method: immunoSEQ multiplex PCR; TCRdb's copy keeps in-frame clones and lacks some. The repertoire holds 50,000 to 65,000 clones, 88% seen once, with approximately 4.3% in the top ten. The sample comprised peripheral blood. These receptors all stem from a man aged 55 to 70 with acute or convalescent COVID-19. The CDR3 runs from the conserved cysteine through the conserved F or W. D genes are given only for firm matches. Not all rows give a size; the values are once, few, many and, for expanded clones, a class.

cdr3_aa cdr3_nt j_call d_call v_call clone_size
CASSRGQAINQPQHF TGCGCCAGCAGCCGGGGACAGGCGATCAATCAGCCCCAGCATTTT TRBJ1-5 TRBD1 TRBV5-1 -
CSVDITSGITDTQYF TGCAGCGTTGACATTACTAGCGGGATTACAGATACGCAGTATTTT TRBJ2-3 TRBD2 TRBV29-1 -
CASSLSEGKGETQYF TGTGCCAGCAGTTTATCGGAGGGGAAGGGAGAGACCCAGTACTTC TRBJ2-5 - TRBV27 medium-sized
CASTPWGQGHGELFF TGTGCCAGTACCCCATGGGGACAGGGGCACGGGGAGCTGTTTTTT TRBJ2-2 TRBD1 TRBV19 -
CASSREGYQPQHF TGTGCCAGTAGTAGGGAGGGGTACCAGCCCCAGCATTTT TRBJ1-5 - TRBV19 -
CASRERVPGYEQFF TGTGCCAGCAGAGAGCGGGTACCTGGATATGAGCAGTTCTTC TRBJ2-1 - TRBV3-1/TRBV3-2 -
CASSVGQDSGNTIYF TGTGCCAGCTCAGTAGGCCAGGACTCTGGAAACACCATATATTTT TRBJ1-3 - TRBV18 -
CSVERYTEAFF TGCAGCGTTGAGAGGTACACTGAAGCTTTCTTT TRBJ1-1 - TRBV29-1 -
CSASESGGVEKLFF TGCAGTGCTAGTGAGTCAGGGGGCGTAGAAAAACTGTTTTTT TRBJ1-4 TRBD1 TRBV20-1 -
CASRRGSVNTEAFF TGTGCCAGCAGGAGAGGCAGTGTGAACACTGAAGCTTTCTTT TRBJ1-1 - TRBV27 -
CARSLLLLRGSGNASSYNEQFF TGTGCCAGAAGCCTCCTACTTCTCCGGGGTAGCGGGAATGCTAGCTCCTACAATGAGCAGTTCTTC TRBJ2-1 TRBD2 TRBV5-3 -
CASSYHRFNTEAFF TGTGCCAGCAGCTATCACAGGTTTAACACTGAAGCTTTCTTT TRBJ1-1 - TRBV7-2 -
CASTQGGSTEAFF TGTGCCAGCACCCAGGGGGGATCCACTGAAGCTTTCTTT TRBJ1-1 TRBD1 TRBV5-5 -
CASSPLQRGSTGELFF TGTGCCAGCTCACCACTGCAGCGGGGATCCACCGGGGAGCTGTTTTTT TRBJ2-2 TRBD2 TRBV18 once
CASSHGTGGRGYTF TGTGCCAGCAGCCACGGGACAGGGGGCCGTGGCTACACCTTC TRBJ1-2 TRBD1 TRBV5-8 -
CASRDSPYEQYF TGTGCCAGCAGAGACTCTCCCTACGAGCAGTACTTC TRBJ2-7 - TRBV28 once
CASSTAPGQGNYGYTF TGTGCCAGCAGTACGGCCCCCGGACAGGGGAACTATGGCTACACCTTC TRBJ1-2 TRBD1 TRBV28 -
CASSPGLVSYEQYF TGTGCCAGCTCACCGGGACTAGTCTCGTACGAGCAGTACTTC TRBJ2-7 TRBD2 TRBV18 -
CAISAGTSGTDTQYF TGTGCCATCAGTGCCGGGACTAGCGGCACAGATACGCAGTATTTT TRBJ2-3 TRBD2 TRBV10-3 -
CASSDSGGTGANEQFF TGTGCCAGCAGTGACTCGGGTGGGACAGGGGCTAATGAGCAGTTCTTC TRBJ2-1 TRBD1 TRBV6-4 -
CASSPDRGTNEKLFF TGTGCCAGCAGCCCTGACAGGGGAACTAATGAAAAACTGTTTTTT TRBJ1-4 TRBD1 TRBV7-2 -
CAITDTYSNQPQHF TGTGCCATCACCGATACCTATAGCAATCAGCCCCAGCATTTT TRBJ1-5 - TRBV28 few
CASSEARVGQPQHF TGTGCCAGCAGTGAAGCCAGGGTAGGACAGCCCCAGCATTTT TRBJ1-5 - TRBV2 -
CASSLLDRDTEAFF TGTGCCAGCAGCTTACTTGACAGGGACACTGAAGCTTTCTTT TRBJ1-1 TRBD1 TRBV7-9 -
CATSDLQGRGARAGELFF TGTGCCACCAGTGATTTGCAAGGCAGGGGCGCGAGGGCCGGGGAGCTGTTTTTT TRBJ2-2 - TRBV24-1 -
CASSQPVDRASKGNQPQHF TGCGCCAGCAGTCAACCCGTTGACAGGGCTAGTAAGGGCAATCAGCCCCAGCATTTT TRBJ1-5 TRBD1 TRBV23-1 -
CASSETSGRGSEQYF TGCGCCAGCAGCGAGACTAGCGGGAGAGGTAGTGAGCAGTACTTC TRBJ2-7 TRBD2 TRBV5-1 -
CASTSVNSGNTIYF TGTGCCAGCACGTCAGTCAACTCTGGAAACACCATATATTTT TRBJ1-3 - TRBV6-6 -
CASSGIAGQYNEQFF TGTGCCAGCAGTGGAATAGCGGGCCAGTACAATGAGCAGTTCTTC TRBJ2-1 TRBD2 TRBV2 -
CASAPGQSYEQYF TGTGCCAGCGCTCCGGGACAGAGCTACGAGCAGTACTTC TRBJ2-7 TRBD1 TRBV28 -
CASSSRWGPGTGELFF TGTGCCAGCAGCTCCCGCTGGGGGCCTGGTACCGGGGAGCTGTTTTTT TRBJ2-2 - TRBV7-2 -
CASSRQGRPSTDTQYF TGTGCCAGCAGCAGACAGGGCCGACCTAGCACAGATACGCAGTATTTT TRBJ2-3 TRBD1 TRBV2 -
CASSPGGRGEQFF TGTGCCAGCAGCCCAGGGGGAAGGGGTGAGCAGTTCTTC TRBJ2-1 TRBD1 TRBV12-3/TRBV12-4 -
CASSLLGTDTQYF TGTGCCAGCAGCCTCCTAGGCACAGATACGCAGTATTTT TRBJ2-3 - TRBV28 once
CASSLFQGRGEQYF TGTGCCAGCAGCTTATTCCAGGGTAGGGGCGAGCAGTACTTC TRBJ2-7 - TRBV7-9 -
CASRYDRLKETQYF TGTGCCAGCAGATACGACAGATTAAAAGAGACCCAGTACTTC TRBJ2-5 - TRBV11-2 -
CTSSARLAGATYEQYF TGCACCAGCAGCGCTAGACTAGCGGGGGCCACCTACGAGCAGTACTTC TRBJ2-7 - TRBV1 -
CASSPDGRASTDTQYF TGTGCCAGCAGCCCAGATGGGCGCGCTAGCACAGATACGCAGTATTTT TRBJ2-3 - TRBV11-3 -
CASSTGVYTEAFF TGTGCCAGCAGTACGGGAGTTTACACTGAAGCTTTCTTT TRBJ1-1 - TRBV28 -
CASSPRTGGYEFF TGTGCCAGCAGTCCCCGGACAGGCGGCTATGAGTTCTTC TRBJ2-1 TRBD1 TRBV28 once
CASSVAGTGFRYGYTF TGTGCCAGCAGTGTCGCCGGGACAGGGTTTCGCTATGGCTACACCTTC TRBJ1-2 TRBD1 TRBV7-3 -
CASSRGNGEQYF TGTGCCAGCAGCCGGGGAAATGGCGAGCAGTACTTC TRBJ2-7 - TRBV27 -
CASSPRGSTDTQYF TGTGCCAGCAGCCCCCGAGGTAGCACAGATACGCAGTATTTT TRBJ2-3 - TRBV3-1/TRBV3-2 once
CASSQTGQRGEKLFF TGTGCCAGCAGTCAGACAGGGCAACGGGGTGAAAAACTGTTTTTT TRBJ1-4 TRBD1 TRBV7-8 -
CASSATGGGGNTIYF TGCGCCAGCAGTGCTACAGGGGGCGGAGGAAACACCATATATTTT TRBJ1-3 TRBD1 TRBV10-2 once
CSGKDRGVYEQFF TGCAGCGGGAAGGACAGGGGGGTCTATGAGCAGTTCTTC TRBJ2-1 TRBD1 TRBV29-1 -
CASSLGTATEAFF TGTGCCAGCAGCTTAGGGACAGCCACTGAAGCTTTCTTT TRBJ1-1 - TRBV7-8 -
CASSYSRGVNTEAFF TGTGCCAGCAGTTACTCCCGGGGGGTTAACACTGAAGCTTTCTTT TRBJ1-1 - TRBV6-5 -
CASSSGAYEQYF TGTGCCAGCAGCTCAGGGGCCTACGAGCAGTACTTC TRBJ2-7 - TRBV11-3 -
CASSSQGSPLHF TGTGCCAGCAGCTCCCAGGGTTCACCCCTCCACTTT TRBJ1-6 - TRBV9 -
CASSPSEEQYF TGTGCCAGCTCACCGAGCGAAGAGCAGTACTTC TRBJ2-7 - TRBV18 -
CASSIQGGNSPLHF TGTGCCAGTAGTATACAGGGCGGAAATTCACCCCTCCACTTT TRBJ1-6 - TRBV19 -
CASTLAGGNQPQHF TGTGCCAGTACCCTGGCGGGGGGAAATCAGCCCCAGCATTTT TRBJ1-5 - TRBV19 -
CASSLGITGEKLFF TGTGCCAGCAGCTTGGGTATTACAGGGGAAAAACTGTTTTTT TRBJ1-4 - TRBV5-6 -
CASSTRRDSQETQYF TGTGCCAGCAGTACGCGTCGGGACAGCCAAGAGACCCAGTACTTC TRBJ2-5 TRBD1 TRBV28 -
CASSRLRTSGRPPGETQYF TGTGCCAGCAGTCGCCTCAGGACTAGCGGGAGACCACCGGGAGAGACCCAGTACTTC TRBJ2-5 TRBD2 TRBV27 -
CASSQLGTDSGYTF TGTGCCAGCAGCCAACTTGGGACAGACTCTGGCTACACCTTC TRBJ1-2 TRBD1 TRBV3-1/TRBV3-2 -
CASSPLAGGEQFF TGTGCCAGCTCACCCCTGGCGGGAGGGGAGCAGTTCTTC TRBJ2-1 TRBD2 TRBV18 once
CSVAKSSYNEQFF TGCAGCGTTGCCAAGAGCTCCTACAATGAGCAGTTCTTC TRBJ2-1 - TRBV29-1 -
CASTGRGLGTEAFF TGTGCCAGCACGGGTAGGGGTTTGGGCACTGAAGCTTTCTTT TRBJ1-1 - TRBV28 -